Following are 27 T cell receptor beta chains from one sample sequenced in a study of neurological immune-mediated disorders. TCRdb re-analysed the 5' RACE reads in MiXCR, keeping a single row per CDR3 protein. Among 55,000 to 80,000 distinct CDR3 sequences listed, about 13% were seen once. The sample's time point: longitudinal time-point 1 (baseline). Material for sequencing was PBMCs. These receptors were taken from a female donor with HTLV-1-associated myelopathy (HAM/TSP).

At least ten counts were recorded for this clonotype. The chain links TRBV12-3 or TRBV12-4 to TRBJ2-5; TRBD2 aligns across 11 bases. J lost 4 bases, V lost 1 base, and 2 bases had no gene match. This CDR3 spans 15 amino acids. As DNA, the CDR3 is TGTGCCAGCAGTTTAGGACTAGCGGGGATAGAGACCCAGTACTTC. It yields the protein CASSLGLAGIETQYF.

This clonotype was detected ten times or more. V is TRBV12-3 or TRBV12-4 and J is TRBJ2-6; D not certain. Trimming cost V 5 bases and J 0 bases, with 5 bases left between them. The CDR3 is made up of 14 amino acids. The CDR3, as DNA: TGTGCCAGCAGTCCCAACTCTGGGGCCAACGTCCTGACTTTC. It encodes CASSPNSGANVLTF.

The CDR3, as DNA: TGTGCCAGCAGTACCCCCCCGGAAGATACGCAGTATTTT. This sequence encodes CASSTPPEDTQYF. The V call is TRBV28, the J call TRBJ2-3; D not resolved. This CDR3 has 13 amino acids. Trimming pared 5 bases from V and 5 bases from J, leaving 11 bases between. The germline CDR1 and CDR2 sequences are MDHEN and SYDVKM.

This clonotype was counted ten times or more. CDR3 protein: CASSAYSGGAYNEQFF. The CDR3 nucleotides read TGCGCCAGCAGCGCGTATAGCGGGGGGGCTTACAATGAGCAGTTCTTC. The rearrangement uses TRBV5-1 and TRBJ2-1; 11 bases are shared with TRBD2. Germline-derived CDR1 and CDR2 are SGHRS and YFSETQ. V lost 4 bases, J lost 4 bases, and 7 bases stayed unmatched. The CDR3 runs 16 residues.

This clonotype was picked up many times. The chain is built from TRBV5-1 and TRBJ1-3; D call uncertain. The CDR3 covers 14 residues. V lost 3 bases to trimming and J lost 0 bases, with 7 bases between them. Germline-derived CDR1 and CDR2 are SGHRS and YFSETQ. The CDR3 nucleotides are TGCGCCAGCAGCTACGACAACTCTGGAAACACCATATATTTT. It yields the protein CASSYDNSGNTIYF.

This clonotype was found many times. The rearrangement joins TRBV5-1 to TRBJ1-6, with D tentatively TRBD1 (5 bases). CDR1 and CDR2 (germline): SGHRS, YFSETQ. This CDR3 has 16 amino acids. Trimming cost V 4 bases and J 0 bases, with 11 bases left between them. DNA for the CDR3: TGCGCCAGCAGCATGACAGACGGCTCCTATAATTCACCCCTCCACTTT. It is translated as CASSMTDGSYNSPLHF.

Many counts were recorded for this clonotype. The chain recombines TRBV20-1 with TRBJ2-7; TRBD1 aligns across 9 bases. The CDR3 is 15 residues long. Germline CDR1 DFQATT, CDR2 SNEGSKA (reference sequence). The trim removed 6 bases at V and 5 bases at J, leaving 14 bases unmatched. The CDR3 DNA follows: TGCAGTGCGGGGGGCGGGGGACAGGGAGTCCACGAGCAGTACTTC. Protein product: CSAGGGGQGVHEQYF.

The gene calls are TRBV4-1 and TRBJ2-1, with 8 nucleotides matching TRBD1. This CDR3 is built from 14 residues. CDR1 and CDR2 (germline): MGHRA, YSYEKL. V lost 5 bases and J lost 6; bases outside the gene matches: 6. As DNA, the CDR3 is TGCGCCAGCAGCACCCGGACAGGGCCCAATGAGCAGTTCTTC. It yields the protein CASSTRTGPNEQFF.

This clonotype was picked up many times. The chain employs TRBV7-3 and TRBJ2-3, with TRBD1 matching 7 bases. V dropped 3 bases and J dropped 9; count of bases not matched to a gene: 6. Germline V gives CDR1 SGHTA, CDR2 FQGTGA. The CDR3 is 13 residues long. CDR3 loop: CASSLRQGRTQYF. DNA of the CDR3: TGTGCCAGCAGCTTGAGACAGGGCCGCACGCAGTATTTT.

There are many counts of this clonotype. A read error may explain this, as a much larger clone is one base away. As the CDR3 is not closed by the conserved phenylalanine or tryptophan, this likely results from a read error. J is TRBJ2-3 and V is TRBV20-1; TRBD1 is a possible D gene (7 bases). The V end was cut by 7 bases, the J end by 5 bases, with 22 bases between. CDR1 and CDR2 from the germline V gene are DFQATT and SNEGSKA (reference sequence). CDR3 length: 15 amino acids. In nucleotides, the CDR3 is TGCAGTGGGAGGGGGCCAACCACCTTAATAGATACGCAGTATTCT. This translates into CSGRGPTTLIDTQYS.

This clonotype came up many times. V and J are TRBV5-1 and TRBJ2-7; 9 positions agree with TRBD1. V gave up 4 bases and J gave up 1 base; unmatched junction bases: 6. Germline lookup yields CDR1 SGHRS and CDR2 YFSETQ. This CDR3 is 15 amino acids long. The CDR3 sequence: CASSPKTGGSYEQYF. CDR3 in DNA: TGCGCCAGCAGCCCCAAGACAGGGGGGTCCTACGAGCAGTACTTC.

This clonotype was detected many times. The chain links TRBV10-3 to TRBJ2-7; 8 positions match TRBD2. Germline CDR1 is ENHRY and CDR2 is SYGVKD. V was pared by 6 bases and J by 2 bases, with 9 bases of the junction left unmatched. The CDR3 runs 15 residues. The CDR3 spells CAISERGGGTYEQYF. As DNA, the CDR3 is TGTGCCATCAGCGAGAGGGGCGGGGGGACCTACGAGCAGTACTTC.

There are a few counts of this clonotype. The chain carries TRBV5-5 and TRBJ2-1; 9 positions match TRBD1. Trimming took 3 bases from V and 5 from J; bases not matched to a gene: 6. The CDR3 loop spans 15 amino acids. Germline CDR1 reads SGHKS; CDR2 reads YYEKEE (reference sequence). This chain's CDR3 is CASSSTGTGHNEQFF. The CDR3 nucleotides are TGTGCCAGCAGCTCCACCGGGACAGGGCACAATGAGCAGTTCTTC.

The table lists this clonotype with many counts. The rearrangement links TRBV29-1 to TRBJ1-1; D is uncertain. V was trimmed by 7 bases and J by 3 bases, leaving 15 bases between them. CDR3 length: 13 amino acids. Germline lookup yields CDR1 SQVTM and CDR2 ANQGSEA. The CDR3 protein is CSAGNGLDTEAFF. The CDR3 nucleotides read TGCAGCGCCGGTAATGGGTTGGACACTGAAGCTTTCTTT.

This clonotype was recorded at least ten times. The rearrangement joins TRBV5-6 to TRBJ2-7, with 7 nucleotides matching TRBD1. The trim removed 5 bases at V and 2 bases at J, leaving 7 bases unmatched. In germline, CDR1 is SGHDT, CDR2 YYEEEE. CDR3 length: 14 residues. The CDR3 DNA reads TGTGCCAGCAGTCCCCGGGACAGACCCTACGAGCAGTACTTC. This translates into CASSPRDRPYEQYF.

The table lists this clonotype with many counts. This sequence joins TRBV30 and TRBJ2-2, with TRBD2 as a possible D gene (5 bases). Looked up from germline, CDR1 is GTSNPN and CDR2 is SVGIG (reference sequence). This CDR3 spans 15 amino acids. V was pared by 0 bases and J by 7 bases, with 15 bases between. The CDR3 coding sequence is TGTGCCTGGAGTGTACGGTACCGAGAGGGCGGGGAGCTGTTTTTT. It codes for CAWSVRYREGGELFF.

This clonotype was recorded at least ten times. The CDR3, as DNA: TGTGCCAGCAGCTTCCGGGCCATCGCTTGGAATGAGCAGTTCTTC. Its translation: CASSFRAIAWNEQFF. The rearrangement uses TRBV7-9 and TRBJ2-1; no clear D gene. Germline V gives CDR1 SEHNR, CDR2 FQNEAQ (reference sequence). The CDR3 is 15 amino acids. Trimming removed 3 bases from V and 7 bases from J, with 16 bases in between.

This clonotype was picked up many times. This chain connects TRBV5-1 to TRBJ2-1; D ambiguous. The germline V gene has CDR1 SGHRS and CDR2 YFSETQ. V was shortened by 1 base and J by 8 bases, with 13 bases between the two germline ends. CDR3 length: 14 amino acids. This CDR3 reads CASSLLGSGYEQFF. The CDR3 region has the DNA TGCGCCAGCAGCTTGTTAGGTTCAGGTTATGAGCAGTTCTTC.

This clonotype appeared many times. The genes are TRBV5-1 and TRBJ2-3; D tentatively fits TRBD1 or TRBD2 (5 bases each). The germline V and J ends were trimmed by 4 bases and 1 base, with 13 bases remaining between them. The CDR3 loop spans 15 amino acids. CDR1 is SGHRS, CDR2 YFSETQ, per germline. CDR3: CASSEGDGGTDTQYF. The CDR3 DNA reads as TGCGCCAGCAGCGAAGGGGACGGTGGCACAGATACGCAGTATTTT.

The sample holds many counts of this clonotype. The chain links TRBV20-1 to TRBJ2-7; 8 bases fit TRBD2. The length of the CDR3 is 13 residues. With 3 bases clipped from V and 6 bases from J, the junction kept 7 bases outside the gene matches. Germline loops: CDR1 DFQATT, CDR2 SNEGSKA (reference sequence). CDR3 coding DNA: TGCAGTGCTAGGCCTAGCGGGCGACTCGAGCAGTACTTC. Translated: CSARPSGRLEQYF.

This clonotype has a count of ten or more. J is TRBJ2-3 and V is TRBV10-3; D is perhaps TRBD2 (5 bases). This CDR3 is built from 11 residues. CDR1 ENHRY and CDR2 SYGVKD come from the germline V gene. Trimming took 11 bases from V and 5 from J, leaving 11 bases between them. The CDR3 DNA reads TGTGCCTCAGGAGGAGGAGATACGCAGTATTTT. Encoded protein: CASGGGDTQYF.

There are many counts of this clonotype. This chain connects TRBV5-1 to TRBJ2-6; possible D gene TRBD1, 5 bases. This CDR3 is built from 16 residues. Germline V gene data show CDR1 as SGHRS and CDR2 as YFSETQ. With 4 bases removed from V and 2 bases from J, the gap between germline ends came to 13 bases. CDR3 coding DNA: TGCGCCAGCAGCCCCTCAGGGTCCACTGGGGCCAACGTCCTGACTTTC. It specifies CASSPSGSTGANVLTF. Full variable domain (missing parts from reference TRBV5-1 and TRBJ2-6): KAGVTQTPRYLIKTRGQQVTLSCSPISGHRSVSWYQQTPGQGLQFLFEYFSETQRNKGNFPGRFSGRQFSNSRSEMNVSTLELGDSALYLCASSPSGSTGANVLTFGAGSRLTVL.

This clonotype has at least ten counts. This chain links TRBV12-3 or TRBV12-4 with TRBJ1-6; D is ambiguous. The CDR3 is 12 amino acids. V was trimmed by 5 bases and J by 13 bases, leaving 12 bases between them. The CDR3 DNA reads TGTGCCAGCAGTCCCGGCCTGGTCCCCCTCCACTTT. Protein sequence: CASSPGLVPLHF.

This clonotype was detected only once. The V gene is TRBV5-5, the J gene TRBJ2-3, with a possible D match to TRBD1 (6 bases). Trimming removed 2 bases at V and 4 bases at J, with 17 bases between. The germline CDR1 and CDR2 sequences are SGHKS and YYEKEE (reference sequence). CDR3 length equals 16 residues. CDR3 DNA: TGTGCCAGCAGCTTACAGGGAGTCCCCGGCGCAGATACGCAGTATTTT. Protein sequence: CASSLQGVPGADTQYF. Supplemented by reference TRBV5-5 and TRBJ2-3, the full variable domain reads DAGVTQSPTHLIKTRGQQVTLRCSPISGHKSVSWYQQVLGQGPQFIFQYYEKEERGRGNFPDRFSARQFPNYSSELNVNALLLGDSALYLCASSLQGVPGADTQYFGPGTRLTVL.

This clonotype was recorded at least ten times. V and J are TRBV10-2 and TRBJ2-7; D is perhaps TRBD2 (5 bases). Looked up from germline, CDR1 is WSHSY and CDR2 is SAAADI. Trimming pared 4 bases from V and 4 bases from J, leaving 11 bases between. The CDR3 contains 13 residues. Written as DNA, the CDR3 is TGCGCCAGCAGTGGGTTCCGGGGATACGAGCAGTACTTC. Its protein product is CASSGFRGYEQYF.

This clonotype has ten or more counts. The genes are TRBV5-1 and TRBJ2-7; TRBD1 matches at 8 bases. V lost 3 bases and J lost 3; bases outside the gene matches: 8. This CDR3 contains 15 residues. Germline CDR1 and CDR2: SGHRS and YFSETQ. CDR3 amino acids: CASSSQRTGIYEQYF. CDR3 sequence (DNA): TGCGCCAGCAGCTCCCAGAGGACAGGGATCTACGAGCAGTACTTC.

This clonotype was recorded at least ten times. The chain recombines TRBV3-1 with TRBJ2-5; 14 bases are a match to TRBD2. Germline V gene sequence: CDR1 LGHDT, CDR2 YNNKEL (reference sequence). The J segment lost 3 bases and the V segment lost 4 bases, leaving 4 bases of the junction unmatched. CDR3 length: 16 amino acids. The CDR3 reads CASSPGTSGGEETQYF. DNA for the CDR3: TGTGCCAGCAGCCCCGGGACTAGCGGGGGAGAAGAGACCCAGTACTTC.